Listed below are T cell receptor beta chains from one sample, sequenced in a study of post-analysis software for immune sequencing data. In TCRdb, the PCR reads were re-called with MiXCR into one record per CDR3 protein. The data show about 430,000 distinct CDR3 sequences, roughly 40% seen once. The sample comprised blood. The receptors were sampled from a girl aged 2 to 9 with multiple sclerosis. CDR3s include the opening cysteine and the closing phenylalanine or tryptophan. A D gene is named only where the DNA matches it firmly. Only part of the rows carry a size: once, few, many, or a class if the clone is expanded.

abundance: NA; j_gene: TRBJ2-1; v_gene: TRBV3-1; d_gene: TRBD2; CDR3nt: TGTGCCAGCTCTGACCTAGCGGGAGGGCCATATGAGCAGTTCTTC; CDR3aa: CASSDLAGGPYEQFF
abundance: NA; j_gene: TRBJ2-6; v_gene: TRBV12-3/TRBV12-4; d_gene: NA; CDR3nt: TGTGCCAGCAGTTTTACAGGGACCGGGGCCAACGTCCTGACTTTC; CDR3aa: CASSFTGTGANVLTF
abundance: few; j_gene: TRBJ1-1; v_gene: TRBV10-2; d_gene: NA; CDR3nt: TGCGCCAGCAGTGAGGCAGCGAACACTGAAGCTTTCTTT; CDR3aa: CASSEAANTEAFF
abundance: NA; j_gene: TRBJ2-6; v_gene: TRBV4-3; d_gene: NA; CDR3nt: TGCGCCAGCAGCCATGAACAGCGAATCTCTGGGGCCAACGTCCTGACTTTC; CDR3aa: CASSHEQRISGANVLTF
abundance: NA; j_gene: TRBJ2-7; v_gene: TRBV12-3/TRBV12-4; d_gene: NA; CDR3nt: TGTGCCAGCAGAGAAGCGGTTACCTACAATGAGCAGTACTTC; CDR3aa: CASREAVTYNEQYF
abundance: once; j_gene: TRBJ2-7; v_gene: TRBV18; d_gene: NA; CDR3nt: TGTGCCAGCTCACCAGGATCCCCCGGGGTACAGTTGGGGCAGTACTTC; CDR3aa: CASSPGSPGVQLGQYF
abundance: NA; j_gene: TRBJ2-1; v_gene: TRBV4-1; d_gene: NA; CDR3nt: TGCGCCAGCAGCCTCTGGGGGGCAAACAATGAGCAGTTCTTC; CDR3aa: CASSLWGANNEQFF
abundance: NA; j_gene: TRBJ2-7; v_gene: TRBV18; d_gene: NA; CDR3nt: TGTGCCAGCTCACCATCCAGGGGCACATTCCTCCCCGAGCAGTACTTC; CDR3aa: CASSPSRGTFLPEQYF
abundance: NA; j_gene: TRBJ2-7; v_gene: TRBV15; d_gene: NA; CDR3nt: TGTGCCACCAGCTCGGGGAGAGGCGAGCAGTACTTC; CDR3aa: CATSSGRGEQYF
abundance: NA; j_gene: TRBJ1-1; v_gene: TRBV6-6; d_gene: NA; CDR3nt: TGTGCCAGCAGCCCCTTTAACACTGAAGCTTTCTTT; CDR3aa: CASSPFNTEAFF
abundance: NA; j_gene: TRBJ2-3; v_gene: TRBV21-1; d_gene: NA; CDR3nt: TGTGCCAGCAGCAAAGATGTAGCGGGACCCATCGGCACAGATACGCAGTATTTT; CDR3aa: CASSKDVAGPIGTDTQYF
abundance: NA; j_gene: TRBJ1-5; v_gene: TRBV28; d_gene: TRBD1; CDR3nt: TGTGCCAGCAGCCCCAGGGGGCACGGTAATCAGCCCCAGCATTTT; CDR3aa: CASSPRGHGNQPQHF
abundance: NA; j_gene: TRBJ2-3; v_gene: TRBV20-1; d_gene: TRBD2; CDR3nt: TGCAGTGCTAGAGACTTCATGGGGACTAGCGGGATAGATACGCAGTATTTT; CDR3aa: CSARDFMGTSGIDTQYF
abundance: NA; j_gene: TRBJ2-5; v_gene: TRBV28; d_gene: TRBD2; CDR3nt: TGTGCCAGCAGTCAGGGGACTAGCGGGGTATTTCAGGAGACCCAGTACTTC; CDR3aa: CASSQGTSGVFQETQYF
abundance: NA; j_gene: TRBJ2-5; v_gene: TRBV7-6; d_gene: TRBD2; CDR3nt: TGTGCCAGCAGTCGACTAGCGGGAGGCCAAGAGACCCAGTACTTC; CDR3aa: CASSRLAGGQETQYF
abundance: NA; j_gene: TRBJ2-3; v_gene: TRBV7-9; d_gene: TRBD1; CDR3nt: TGTGCCAGCAGCTTCCTAGGACAGGGCCGAGATACGCAGTATTTT; CDR3aa: CASSFLGQGRDTQYF
abundance: few; j_gene: TRBJ1-2; v_gene: TRBV3-1; d_gene: NA; CDR3nt: TGTGCCAGCAGCCACAGACAGGCGGGCAACTATGGCTACACCTTC; CDR3aa: CASSHRQAGNYGYTF
abundance: NA; j_gene: TRBJ2-5; v_gene: TRBV19; d_gene: TRBD1; CDR3nt: TGTGCCAGTACCGACAGACAGGGGAGATTGGAGACCCAGTACTTC; CDR3aa: CASTDRQGRLETQYF
abundance: once; j_gene: TRBJ2-7; v_gene: TRBV3-1; d_gene: TRBD2; CDR3nt: TGTGCCAGCAGCCCCGCTAGCGGTACCTACGAGCAGTACTTC; CDR3aa: CASSPASGTYEQYF
abundance: NA; j_gene: TRBJ2-1; v_gene: TRBV5-1; d_gene: NA; CDR3nt: TGCGCCAGCAGCTTGGTAGCTGGAAAGCAGTTCTTC; CDR3aa: CASSLVAGKQFF
abundance: NA; j_gene: TRBJ2-7; v_gene: TRBV7-9; d_gene: TRBD2; CDR3nt: TGTGCCAGCAGTCGACTAGCCCACGAGCAGTACTTC; CDR3aa: CASSRLAHEQYF
abundance: NA; j_gene: TRBJ2-7; v_gene: TRBV7-6; d_gene: NA; CDR3nt: TGTGCCAGCAGCTTAGCTAGCGGCTACTCCTACGAGCAGTACTTC; CDR3aa: CASSLASGYSYEQYF
abundance: NA; j_gene: TRBJ2-3; v_gene: TRBV6-2/TRBV6-3; d_gene: NA; CDR3nt: TGTGCCAGCAGTTACGAGGGAGAAACCACAGATACGCAGTATTTT; CDR3aa: CASSYEGETTDTQYF